This is a list of T cell receptor beta chains from one sample in a study of cytotoxic CD8 clonotypes in ibrutinib-treated CLL. The repertoire was sequenced with immunoSEQ multiplex PCR; TCRdb's copy has only in-frame clones and lacks some. The sample lists about 300,000 clones; around 69% were seen once. This specimen was PBMCs, taken at disease progression, from a patient treated with ibrutinib. Every receptor here comes from a human donor with chronic lymphocytic leukemia. CDR3s include the opening cysteine and the closing phenylalanine or tryptophan. The order of the fields is clone size, D gene, V gene, J gene, CDR3 protein, CDR3 DNA. D genes are given only for firm matches. Rows may omit the clone size; those that give it use once, few, many or a size class.

>-|TRBD1|TRBV7-2|TRBJ1-1
CASSLGQGGVVNTEAFF
TGTGCCAGCAGCCTCGGACAGGGAGGAGTTGTGAACACTGAAGCTTTCTTT
>-|TRBD1|TRBV19|TRBJ1-5
CASSIDIGQGRKRGQPQHF
TGTGCCAGTAGTATAGATATTGGACAGGGACGAAAGCGTGGGCAGCCCCAGCATTTT
>-|-|TRBV25-1|TRBJ1-2
CASSLTGLYGYTF
TGTGCCAGCAGTCTTACGGGCCTCTATGGCTACACCTTC
>few|-|TRBV18|TRBJ2-5
CASSSDGNQYF
TGTGCCAGCTCATCTGATGGTAACCAGTACTTC
>-|-|TRBV2|TRBJ2-3
CASRWERTQYF
TGTGCCAGCCGGTGGGAGCGTACGCAGTATTTT
>-|-|TRBV6-5|TRBJ2-6
CASSYGSLSGANVLTF
TGTGCCAGCAGTTACGGGAGTCTTTCTGGGGCCAACGTCCTGACTTTC
>-|-|TRBV19|TRBJ2-7
CASSNGRKLFYEQYF
TGTGCCAGTAGTAACGGACGGAAGTTGTTCTACGAGCAGTACTTC
>-|-|TRBV6-6|TRBJ2-3
CASKLDSPDTQYF
TGTGCCAGCAAATTAGATTCACCAGATACGCAGTATTTT
>-|TRBD1|TRBV7-2|TRBJ2-7
CASSLSTGQGVQYF
TGTGCCAGCAGCTTGAGTACGGGACAGGGAGTGCAGTACTTC
>-|TRBD1|TRBV29-1|TRBJ1-1
CSVEGDRGRTEAFF
TGCAGCGTTGAAGGCGACAGGGGGCGAACTGAAGCTTTCTTT
>-|TRBD1|TRBV7-9|TRBJ2-2
CASSLRAGGFTGELFF
TGTGCCAGCAGCTTACGGGCAGGGGGCTTTACCGGGGAGCTGTTTTTT
>-|-|TRBV18|TRBJ2-1
CASSPAMGFPFF
TGTGCCAGCTCACCAGCTATGGGGTTTCCGTTCTTC
>-|TRBD2|TRBV15|TRBJ2-7
CATSRGLAGERSYEQYF
TGTGCCACCAGCCGCGGACTAGCGGGTGAAAGGTCCTACGAGCAGTACTTC
>-|-|TRBV5-1|TRBJ2-7
CASSLVVGAYEQYF
TGCGCCAGCAGCTTGGTCGTGGGGGCCTACGAGCAGTACTTC
>-|-|TRBV7-9|TRBJ1-4
CASSLDGFNEKLFF
TGTGCCAGCAGCTTAGACGGATTTAATGAAAAACTGTTTTTT
>-|TRBD1|TRBV7-2|TRBJ2-7
CASRTRTGSSYEQYF
TGTGCCAGCAGAACGCGGACAGGAAGCTCCTACGAGCAGTACTTC
>-|TRBD1|TRBV6-1|TRBJ2-7
CASSEAPRWGQGSRMEQYF
TGTGCCAGCAGTGAAGCTCCCAGGTGGGGACAGGGGTCCAGGATGGAGCAGTACTTC
>-|TRBD2|TRBV5-4|TRBJ2-5
CASSPGASGIRETQYF
TGTGCCAGCAGCCCGGGGGCTAGCGGGATAAGGGAGACCCAGTACTTC
>-|-|TRBV27|TRBJ1-6
CAKGVQANSPLHF
TGTGCCAAAGGCGTCCAGGCTAATTCACCCCTCCACTTT
>-|TRBD1|TRBV9|TRBJ1-6
CASSVGPGQLNSPLHF
TGTGCCAGCAGCGTAGGTCCGGGACAGCTCAATTCACCCCTCCACTTT
>-|-|TRBV20-1|TRBJ2-3
CSARPPDTQYF
TGCAGTGCTAGACCCCCAGATACGCAGTATTTT
>-|-|TRBV9|TRBJ2-6
CASSVGASGANVLTF
TGTGCCAGCAGCGTAGGGGCCTCTGGGGCCAACGTCCTGACTTTC
>once|-|TRBV5-6|TRBJ2-2
CASSLPGVDTGELFF
TGTGCCAGCAGCTTACCGGGAGTCGACACCGGGGAGCTGTTTTTT
>-|-|TRBV29-1|TRBJ2-5
CSVESLGRIQETQYF
TGCAGCGTTGAAAGTCTCGGACGTATCCAAGAGACCCAGTACTTC
>-|-|TRBV5-4|TRBJ1-4
CASSLGPGGGRELKLFF
TGTGCCAGCAGCTTAGGCCCCGGGGGGGGGCGAGAGTTAAAACTGTTTTTT
>-|-|TRBV28|TRBJ1-2
CASIRIRGPFSRGPFNYGYTF
TGTGCCAGCATCAGGATCCGGGGCCCATTTTCCCGAGGCCCCTTCAACTATGGCTACACCTTC
>few|-|TRBV2|TRBJ2-7
CASRDVYEQYF
TGTGCCAGCAGGGACGTTTACGAGCAGTACTTC
>-|-|TRBV2|TRBJ1-2
CASSWDGYTF
TGTGCCAGCAGTTGGGATGGCTACACCTTC
>-|-|TRBV11-2|TRBJ1-2
CASSFGVAGDTSGYTF
TGTGCCAGCAGCTTTGGGGTGGCAGGGGATACGAGTGGCTACACCTTC
>-|-|TRBV7-6|TRBJ2-2
CASSSTLSGGQAGELFF
TGTGCCAGCAGCTCAACACTTAGCGGGGGACAGGCCGGGGAGCTGTTTTTT
>-|TRBD1|TRBV19|TRBJ1-5
CASSTTGLDQPQHF
TGTGCCAGTAGTACGACAGGGTTAGATCAGCCCCAGCATTTT
>-|-|TRBV5-3|TRBJ2-7
CARSLLATFSYEQYF
TGTGCCAGAAGCTTGCTAGCGACTTTCTCCTACGAGCAGTACTTC
>few|-|TRBV30|TRBJ1-5
CAWSVRGGQPQHF
TGTGCCTGGAGTGTAAGGGGAGGTCAGCCCCAGCATTTT
>-|-|TRBV4-2|TRBJ1-2
CASSQGDGYTF
TGTGCCAGCAGCCAAGGCGACGGCTACACCTTC
>-|-|TRBV7-2|TRBJ2-1
CASSLRGPGITSYNEQFF
TGTGCCAGCAGCTTAAGAGGGCCAGGGATAACCTCCTACAATGAGCAGTTCTTC
>-|-|TRBV6-5|TRBJ1-2
CASNPPGAGYTF
TGTGCCAGCAACCCCCCAGGGGCTGGCTACACCTTC
>once|TRBD2|TRBV18|TRBJ2-3
CASSPGTSGRYTDTQYF
TGTGCCAGCTCACCGGGGACTAGCGGGAGGTACACAGATACGCAGTATTTT
>-|TRBD1|TRBV6-1|TRBJ1-5
CASSDRGDNQPQHF
TGTGCCAGCAGCGACAGGGGTGACAATCAGCCCCAGCATTTT